This TCR beta chain was sequenced for a study of T cell repertoires in cytomegalovirus infection. This clonotype was seen a few times. Its matching antigen is unknown. One entry per CDR3 protein, called by TCRdb with MiXCR from the reads. The sample yields roughly 760,000 distinct CDR3 sequences, roughly 36% seen once. Study-level results: Ex vivo, HLA-C-restricted CMV-specific TCR beta clonotypes prevailed over the rest of the response. Summed frequency of shared TCR beta families picked out CMV carriers who also had the relevant HLA.

Germline CDR1 reads DFQATT; CDR2 reads SNEGSKA (reference sequence). V was pared by 6 bases and J by 11 bases, with 18 bases of the junction left unmatched. This CDR3 has 14 amino acids. Sample: PBMCs. The chain employs TRBV20-1 and TRBJ2-7; the match to TRBD2 covers 8 bases. This clonotype was obtained from a human donor in good health (CMV status not recorded). Some clones in this sample may be carry-over from other donors' samples. CDR3 bases: TGCAGTGCCAAACTAGCGGTTCTCCCTTTAGGGGAGTACTTC. Translated, it gives CSAKLAVLPLGEYF.